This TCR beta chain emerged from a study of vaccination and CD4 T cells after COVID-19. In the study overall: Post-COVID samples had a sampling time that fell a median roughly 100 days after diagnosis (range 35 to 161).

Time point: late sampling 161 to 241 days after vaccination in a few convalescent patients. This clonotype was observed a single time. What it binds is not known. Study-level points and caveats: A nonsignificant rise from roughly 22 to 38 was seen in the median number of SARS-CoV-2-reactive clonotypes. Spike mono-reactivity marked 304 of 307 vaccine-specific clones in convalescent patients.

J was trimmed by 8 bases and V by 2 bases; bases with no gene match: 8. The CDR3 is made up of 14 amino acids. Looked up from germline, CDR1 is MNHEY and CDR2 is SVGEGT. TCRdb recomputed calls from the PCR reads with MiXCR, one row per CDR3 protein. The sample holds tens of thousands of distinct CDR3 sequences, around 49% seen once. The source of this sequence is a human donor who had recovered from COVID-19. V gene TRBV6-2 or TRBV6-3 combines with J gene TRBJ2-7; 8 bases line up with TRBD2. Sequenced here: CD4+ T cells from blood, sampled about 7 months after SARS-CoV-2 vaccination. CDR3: CASSYKGLAVKQYF. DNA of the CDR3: TGTGCCAGCAGTTACAAAGGACTAGCAGTCAAGCAGTACTTC.